This T cell receptor beta chain emerged from a study of identical twins. General observations from the study: Within cord blood, abundant beta clonotypes carried fewer insertions, but memory repertoires showed no such trend. Twins shared out-of-frame alpha sequences with excess low generation probability.

There were only healthy Caucasians among the donors. This clonotype was picked up a small number of times. As yet, its antigen is unknown. In germline, CDR1 is SQVTM, CDR2 ANQGSEA. The V gene lost 0 bases and the J gene lost 0 bases, with 9 bases spanning the gap. The CDR3 is 14 residues long. A template switching step contributed a universal primer site, while unique molecular identifiers were present in the cDNA. TCRdb re-called the 5' RACE reads with MiXCR, one entry per CDR3 protein. There are 300,000 to 350,000 distinct CDR3 sequences in the sample; around 12% occur only once, and approximately 7.5% lies in the top ten. These data were likewise used in another study, on yellow fever vaccine responses in identical twins.

Material: CD8+ T cells sorted from blood. This clonotype was obtained from a woman between 18 and 29 years old in good health. The genes are TRBV29-1 and TRBJ2-7; the D is unclear. CDR3 DNA sequence: TGCAGCGTTGAAGATACAAGCAGCTCCTACGAGCAGTACTTC. Translated, it gives CSVEDTSSSYEQYF.